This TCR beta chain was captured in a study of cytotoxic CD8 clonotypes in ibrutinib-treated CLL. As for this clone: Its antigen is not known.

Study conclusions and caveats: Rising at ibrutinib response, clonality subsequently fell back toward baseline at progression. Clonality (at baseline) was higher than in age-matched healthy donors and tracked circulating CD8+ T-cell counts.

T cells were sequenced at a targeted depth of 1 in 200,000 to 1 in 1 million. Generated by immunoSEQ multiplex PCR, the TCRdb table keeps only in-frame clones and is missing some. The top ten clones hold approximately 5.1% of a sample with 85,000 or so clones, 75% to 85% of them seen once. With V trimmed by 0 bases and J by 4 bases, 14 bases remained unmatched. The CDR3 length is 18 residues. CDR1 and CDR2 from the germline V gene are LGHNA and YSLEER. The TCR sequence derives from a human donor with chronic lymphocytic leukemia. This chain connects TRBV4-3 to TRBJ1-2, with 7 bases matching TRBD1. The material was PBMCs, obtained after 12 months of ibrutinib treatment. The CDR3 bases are TGCGCCAGCAGCCAAGATGGGGCCAGGGGGATAGGGGGCTATGGCTACACCTTC. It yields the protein CASSQDGARGIGGYGYTF.